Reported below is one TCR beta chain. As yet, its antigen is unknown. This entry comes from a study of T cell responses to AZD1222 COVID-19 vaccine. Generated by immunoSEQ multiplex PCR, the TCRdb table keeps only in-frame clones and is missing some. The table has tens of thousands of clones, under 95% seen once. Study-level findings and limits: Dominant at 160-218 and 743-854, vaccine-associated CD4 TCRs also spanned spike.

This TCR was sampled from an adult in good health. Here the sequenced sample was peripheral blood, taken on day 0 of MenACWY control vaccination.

Here the CDR3 reads CASSQEDKGYGYTF. The CDR3 coding sequence is TGTGCCAGCAGCCAAGAGGACAAGGGCTATGGCTACACCTTC. J is TRBJ1-2 and V is TRBV3-1 (or the pseudogene TRBV3-2), with a tentative D call TRBD1 (5 bases). Germline lookup yields CDR1 LGHDT and CDR2 YNNKEL (reference sequence). This CDR3 has 14 amino acids. V lost 0 bases and J 4 bases, leaving 9 bases between the germline ends.